The present TCR beta chain was sequenced within a study of OX40 agonist ivuxolimab in advanced cancers. Across the whole study: Patients enrolled in dose escalation were diagnosed with hepatocellular carcinoma, melanoma, renal cell or head and neck cancer.

The V and J ends lost 1 base and 4 bases respectively, with 6 bases between them. The CDR3 spans 13 residues. CDR1 is LGHNT, CDR2 FRNRAP, per germline. The data were produced by immunoSEQ multiplex PCR, yet TCRdb's version contains in-frame clones alone and is incomplete. The sample yields around 80,000 clones, over 80% seen once. The receptor comes from an adult with an advanced solid tumor such as melanoma, head and neck, liver or kidney cancer. Sequencing used CD4+ or CD8+ T cells sorted from blood, obtained in a trial of the OX40 agonist ivuxolimab. J is TRBJ2-3 and V is TRBV12-5, with D possibly matching TRBD1 (6 bases). CDR3 sequence: CASGLGGPDTQYF. In nucleotides, the CDR3 is TGTGCTAGTGGTTTGGGGGGGCCAGATACGCAGTATTTT.